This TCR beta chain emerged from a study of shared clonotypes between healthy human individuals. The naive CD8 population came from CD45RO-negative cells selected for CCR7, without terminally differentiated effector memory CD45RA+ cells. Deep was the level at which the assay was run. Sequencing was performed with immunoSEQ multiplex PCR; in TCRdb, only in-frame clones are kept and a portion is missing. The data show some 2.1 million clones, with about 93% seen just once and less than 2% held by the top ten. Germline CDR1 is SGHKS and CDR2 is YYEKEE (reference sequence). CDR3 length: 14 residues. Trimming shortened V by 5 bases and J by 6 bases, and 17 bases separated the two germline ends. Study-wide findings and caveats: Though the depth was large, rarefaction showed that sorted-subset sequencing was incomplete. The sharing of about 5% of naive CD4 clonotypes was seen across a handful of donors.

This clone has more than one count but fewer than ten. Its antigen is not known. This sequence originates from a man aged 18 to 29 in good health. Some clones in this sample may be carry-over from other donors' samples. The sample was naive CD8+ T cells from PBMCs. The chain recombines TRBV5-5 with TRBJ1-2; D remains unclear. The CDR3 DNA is TGTGCCAGCAGGAACTGGGATACCGATCATGGCTACACCTTC. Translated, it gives CASRNWDTDHGYTF.